The rows below give T cell receptor beta chains drawn from one sample of a study of T cell repertoires in cytomegalovirus infection. TCRdb processed the reads anew with MiXCR; each CDR3 protein has one entry. In the table there are hundreds of thousands of distinct CDR3 sequences, less than 35% of which are singletons. These receptors' targets are unknown. The sample was cultured CD8+ T cells from PBMCs, taken from culture after CMV antigen stimulation. Receptors originate from a human donor in good health (CMV status not recorded). Some clones in this sample may be carry-over from other donors' samples. Both conserved end residues are part of each CDR3. Each record gives: CDR3 DNA, CDR3 protein, J gene, clone size, V gene, D gene. D genes are given only for firm matches. Rows may omit the clone size; those that give it use once, few, many or a size class.

DNA: TGTGCCAGCAGCTTAATGGGGATTGGGGTATCGAGGGGCTACACCTTC; CDR3: CASSLMGIGVSRGYTF; J: TRBJ1-2; size: few; V: TRBV13; D: -
DNA: TGTGCCAGCAGCCTCCTACTAGCGGGGGAAGGGGATACGCAGTATTTT; CDR3: CASSLLLAGEGDTQYF; J: TRBJ2-3; size: -; V: TRBV5-4; D: TRBD2
DNA: TGTGTCAGCAGCCCGGGGGCCCTAACGAACACTGGGGAGCTGTTTTTT; CDR3: CVSSPGALTNTGELFF; J: TRBJ2-2; size: -; V: TRBV7-6; D: -
DNA: TGTGTCAGCAGCTTAACGGGGGAATACAATGAGCAGTTCTTC; CDR3: CVSSLTGEYNEQFF; J: TRBJ2-1; size: -; V: TRBV11-2; D: -
DNA: TGCAGCGTCGGTGAGGGGCTCGCTTTCTTT; CDR3: CSVGEGLAFF; J: TRBJ1-1; size: few; V: TRBV29-1; D: -
DNA: TGTGCCATCAGTGAGTCCGGGGCAGATACGCAGTATTTT; CDR3: CAISESGADTQYF; J: TRBJ2-3; size: few; V: TRBV10-3; D: -
DNA: TGCAGCGTTGAGGTCCCCAACACCGGGGAGCTGTTTTTT; CDR3: CSVEVPNTGELFF; J: TRBJ2-2; size: -; V: TRBV29-1; D: -
DNA: TGTGCCAGCAGTCCGACAGGGGGCCGGCAAGAGACCCAGTACTTC; CDR3: CASSPTGGRQETQYF; J: TRBJ2-5; size: -; V: TRBV28; D: TRBD1
DNA: TGTGCCAGCAGTGATCTTTATAGGGGACAAGCTTTCTTT; CDR3: CASSDLYRGQAFF; J: TRBJ1-1; size: -; V: TRBV6-4; D: -
DNA: TGTGCCAGCAGCCCTAGCGGGGGGGCCTGGGGTGAGCAGTACTTC; CDR3: CASSPSGGAWGEQYF; J: TRBJ2-7; size: few; V: TRBV5-6; D: TRBD2
DNA: TGTGCCAGCAGTTACTGGACACCTAAGATTCCTAATTCACCCCTCCACTTT; CDR3: CASSYWTPKIPNSPLHF; J: TRBJ1-6; size: -; V: TRBV6-6; D: -
DNA: TGTGCTAGCAGCTTAGTCCTAGGCCCGACCTACGAGCAGTACTTC; CDR3: CASSLVLGPTYEQYF; J: TRBJ2-7; size: few; V: TRBV7-7; D: -
DNA: TGTGCCAGCAGGGACAGGGGGTTCGATGAGCAGTTCTTC; CDR3: CASRDRGFDEQFF; J: TRBJ2-1; size: few; V: TRBV28; D: TRBD1
DNA: TGTGCCAGCAGCCAAGTCAGGAACAGCGGAATTGAAAAACTGTTTTTT; CDR3: CASSQVRNSGIEKLFF; J: TRBJ1-4; size: few; V: TRBV3-1; D: -
DNA: TGTGCCAGCAGCCCGGGACAGCTAGAGCAGTTCTTC; CDR3: CASSPGQLEQFF; J: TRBJ2-1; size: -; V: TRBV7-9; D: TRBD1
DNA: TGTGCCAGCAGCCCATCCCCCAGAGAGAGCTCCTACAATGAGCAGTTCTTC; CDR3: CASSPSPRESSYNEQFF; J: TRBJ2-1; size: once; V: TRBV7-2; D: -
DNA: TGTGCCAGCAGTTTTACGGGACTGGGAGAAAAACTGTTTTTT; CDR3: CASSFTGLGEKLFF; J: TRBJ1-4; size: many; V: TRBV12-3/TRBV12-4; D: -
DNA: TGTGCCAGCATTCCCAGGTACAGGGACCTTGTACGTAATGAGCAGTTCTTC; CDR3: CASIPRYRDLVRNEQFF; J: TRBJ2-1; size: -; V: TRBV6-8; D: -
DNA: TGCGCCAGCAGCCAAGCAGGATCCCGCAGCACTGAAGCTTTCTTT; CDR3: CASSQAGSRSTEAFF; J: TRBJ1-1; size: -; V: TRBV4-3; D: -
DNA: TGTGCCAGCAGGGACATCTATGGCTATACCTTC; CDR3: CASRDIYGYTF; J: TRBJ1-2; size: -; V: TRBV6-1; D: -
DNA: TGCGCCAGCAGCAGGACCCCATTGGCCGGGGAGCTGTTTTTT; CDR3: CASSRTPLAGELFF; J: TRBJ2-2; size: -; V: TRBV5-1; D: -
DNA: TGTGCCAGCACCCAAAGCGGGATAGATACGCAGTATTTT; CDR3: CASTQSGIDTQYF; J: TRBJ2-3; size: few; V: TRBV7-9; D: TRBD2
DNA: TGTGCCAGCAGCTTGCAGGGACAGGGGGCGCGTGAAAAACTGTTTTTT; CDR3: CASSLQGQGAREKLFF; J: TRBJ1-4; size: many; V: TRBV7-2; D: TRBD1
DNA: TGTGCCAGCAGAGTCAACTATGGCTACACCTTC; CDR3: CASRVNYGYTF; J: TRBJ1-2; size: few; V: TRBV28; D: -
DNA: TGTGCCAGCAGTTTTGCTGGGGACTTTCGGCCCCAGCATTTT; CDR3: CASSFAGDFRPQHF; J: TRBJ1-5; size: few; V: TRBV28; D: -
DNA: TGTGCCACCCCGGGACGGCTAGCAGATACGCAGTATTTT; CDR3: CATPGRLADTQYF; J: TRBJ2-3; size: few; V: TRBV2; D: -
DNA: TGTGCCAGCAGCCCAGGCACGGATATCACCTACGAGCAGTACTTC; CDR3: CASSPGTDITYEQYF; J: TRBJ2-7; size: -; V: TRBV7-6; D: -
DNA: TGTGCCAGCAGTCCCCTCCGGGGGGTAGTCAAAAACATTCAGTACTTC; CDR3: CASSPLRGVVKNIQYF; J: TRBJ2-4; size: -; V: TRBV28; D: TRBD2
DNA: TGCAGCGTTGTGTCCAGGTTCACCGGGGAGCTGTTTTTT; CDR3: CSVVSRFTGELFF; J: TRBJ2-2; size: few; V: TRBV29-1; D: -
DNA: TGTGCCAGCAGTCCCGGACAGGACCACACTGAAGCTTTCTTT; CDR3: CASSPGQDHTEAFF; J: TRBJ1-1; size: -; V: TRBV9; D: TRBD1
DNA: TGTGCCAGCAGTTTATCGCCGGGGGGTGGAAATGAAAAACTGTTTTTT; CDR3: CASSLSPGGGNEKLFF; J: TRBJ1-4; size: few; V: TRBV27; D: -
DNA: TGTGCCAGCAGTTCCCCGGACAGGGCGGAGACCCAGTACTTC; CDR3: CASSSPDRAETQYF; J: TRBJ2-5; size: few; V: TRBV7-9; D: TRBD1
DNA: TGTGCCAGCAGCGGGCGAATAGGCCCCGGGGAGCTGTTTTTT; CDR3: CASSGRIGPGELFF; J: TRBJ2-2; size: many; V: TRBV7-8; D: -
DNA: TGTGCCAGTAGTATAGGCACAGGGATGACTGAAGCTTTCTTT; CDR3: CASSIGTGMTEAFF; J: TRBJ1-1; size: -; V: TRBV19; D: -
DNA: TGTGCCAGCAGCCCGGTCCCGAGAAGAAAGAATCAGCCCCAGCATTTT; CDR3: CASSPVPRRKNQPQHF; J: TRBJ1-5; size: -; V: TRBV27; D: -
DNA: TGTGCCAGCAGTCTCCTACGGACGAAGAGAGAGACCCAGTACTTC; CDR3: CASSLLRTKRETQYF; J: TRBJ2-5; size: few; V: TRBV12-3/TRBV12-4; D: -
DNA: TGTGCCAGCAGTTCCTCTTTGGCTAGCGGGGGGGCCGGTGAGCAGTTCTTC; CDR3: CASSSSLASGGAGEQFF; J: TRBJ2-1; size: few; V: TRBV12-3/TRBV12-4; D: TRBD2
DNA: TGTGCCAGCAGCCCACCACGGACTAGCGGGGGTTATGAGCAGTTCTTC; CDR3: CASSPPRTSGGYEQFF; J: TRBJ2-1; size: many; V: TRBV7-6; D: TRBD2
DNA: TGTGCCAGCAGTTCACCGATCCACAATGAGCAGTTCTTC; CDR3: CASSSPIHNEQFF; J: TRBJ2-1; size: many; V: TRBV25-1; D: -
DNA: TGTGCCAGCAGCTTCTTAATCCGGGACAGGGTGGAACAAGAGACCCAGTACTTC; CDR3: CASSFLIRDRVEQETQYF; J: TRBJ2-5; size: -; V: TRBV12-3/TRBV12-4; D: TRBD1
DNA: TGTGCCAGCAGCACCGACAGGGGGGCCTACAATGAGCAGTTCTTC; CDR3: CASSTDRGAYNEQFF; J: TRBJ2-1; size: -; V: TRBV2; D: TRBD1
DNA: TGTGCCAGCAGCGTGCCTCTAACAGCGGGGGGCCCCACAGATACGCAGTATTTT; CDR3: CASSVPLTAGGPTDTQYF; J: TRBJ2-3; size: -; V: TRBV9; D: TRBD2
DNA: TGTGCCAGCAGTGACTCGGGACTAGCGGGGGGGGGTTCCTACAATGAGCAGTTCTTC; CDR3: CASSDSGLAGGGSYNEQFF; J: TRBJ2-1; size: -; V: TRBV6-4; D: TRBD2
DNA: TGTGCCAGCAGTTACGGCGGCTATAGAGAGGGCAATCAGCCCCAGCATTTT; CDR3: CASSYGGYREGNQPQHF; J: TRBJ1-5; size: few; V: TRBV6-2/TRBV6-3; D: -
DNA: TGTGCCAGCAGCGTAGGTTCAGGTGGAAATGAAAAACTGTTTTTT; CDR3: CASSVGSGGNEKLFF; J: TRBJ1-4; size: -; V: TRBV9; D: -
DNA: TGCGCCAGCAGCCAAGGACAGTTAGCCAAAAACATTCAGTACTTC; CDR3: CASSQGQLAKNIQYF; J: TRBJ2-4; size: -; V: TRBV4-1; D: -
DNA: TGTACCACCAGCAGAGAGAAGGCAGTCGCCTACAATGAGCAGTTCTTC; CDR3: CTTSREKAVAYNEQFF; J: TRBJ2-1; size: -; V: TRBV15; D: -
DNA: TGTGCCAGCAGTGGCCGGGGGTGGCAAGAGACCCAGTACTTC; CDR3: CASSGRGWQETQYF; J: TRBJ2-5; size: -; V: TRBV12-3/TRBV12-4; D: -
DNA: TGTGCCAGCAGTTTATTTCGGGAATTCTACGAGCAGTACTTC; CDR3: CASSLFREFYEQYF; J: TRBJ2-7; size: -; V: TRBV27; D: -
DNA: TGTGCCAGCAGTGACAGACAGGGTGGGTACTATGGCTACACCTTC; CDR3: CASSDRQGGYYGYTF; J: TRBJ1-2; size: many; V: TRBV6-1; D: TRBD1